The 10 T cell receptor beta chains given below trace back to one sample, sequenced in a study of blood T cells in healthy people across ages. A J-beta primer mix and a sample-barcoded 5' primer were used in a second PCR of roughly 7 to 12 cycles. TCRdb re-derived calls from the 5' RACE reads in MiXCR, one entry per CDR3 protein. The data show some 1.5 million distinct CDR3 sequences, approximately 42% seen once. The material sequenced was blood. These TCRs come from a woman aged 18-29 years in good health.

The chain combines TRBV7-2 with TRBJ2-1; 7 positions agree with TRBD2. Per the germline V gene, CDR1 is SGHTA and CDR2 is FQGNSA. The junction had 12 bases not matched to a gene; V was cut back by 5 bases and J by 14 bases. The CDR3 totals 13 residues. The CDR3, as DNA: TGTGCCAGCAGCGGAGGGACTAAGATTGGCAAGTTCTTC. Translated: CASSGGTKIGKFF.

This clonotype was seen more than once but under ten times. The chain is built from TRBV19 and TRBJ1-4, with a possible D match to TRBD1 (5 bases). The CDR3 extends over 17 amino acids. CDR1 and CDR2 from the germline V gene are LNHDA and SQIVND (reference sequence). The V gene lost 5 bases and the J gene lost 6 bases, with 22 bases spanning the gap. The chain's CDR3 is CASSPGQRGHGDEKLFF. For the CDR3, the DNA is TGTGCCAGTAGTCCTGGACAACGTGGGCACGGGGATGAAAAACTGTTTTTT.

The chain couples TRBV18 to TRBJ1-1; no firm D call. The CDR3 spans 12 residues. Germline CDR1 KGHSH, CDR2 LQKENI. V was clipped by 4 bases and J by 3 bases, with 6 bases between them. The CDR3 protein is CASSRPHTEAFF. CDR3 DNA sequence: TGTGCCAGCTCACGCCCGCACACTGAAGCTTTCTTT. The variable domain in full, with the rest retrieved from reference TRBV18 and TRBJ1-1, is NAGVMQNPRHLVRRRGQEARLRCSPMKGHSHVYWYRQLPEEGLKFMVYLQKENIIDESGMPKERFSAEFPKEGPSILRIQQVVRGDSAAYFCASSRPHTEAFFGQGTRLTVV.

This clonotype was seen repeatedly, ten times or more. This chain joins TRBV7-2 and TRBJ2-7, with D tentatively TRBD1 (6 bases). The CDR3 runs 14 residues. Germline V CDR1 and CDR2: SGHTA, FQGNSA. Between the trimmed V and J ends, which lost 4 bases and 1 base, there was a span of 11 bases. CDR3 amino acids: CASSSLTGSYEQYF. The CDR3 DNA sequence: TGTGCCAGCAGCTCGTTGACAGGTTCCTACGAGCAGTACTTC.

This clonotype appeared a few times. The CDR3 loop reads CASSYSPTGNGLNEQYF. CDR3 in DNA: TGTGCCAGCAGTTATAGCCCAACAGGAAATGGTCTCAATGAGCAGTACTTC. The chain has TRBV6-5 and TRBJ2-5; a weak D match, TRBD1 (5 bases). CDR1 is MNHEY, CDR2 SVGAGI, per germline. There are 17 residues in the CDR3. The V gene lost 3 bases and the J gene lost 11 bases, with 28 bases spanning the gap.

The sample holds a few counts of this clonotype. V gene TRBV11-2 combines with J gene TRBJ2-7; TRBD1 is a possible D gene (6 bases). This CDR3 spans 12 amino acids. Germline loops: CDR1 SGHAT, CDR2 FQNNGV. The V end was cut by 4 bases, the J end by 6 bases, with 10 bases between. The CDR3 loop is CASSYRAREQYF. CDR3 DNA: TGTGCCAGCAGCTACAGGGCACGCGAGCAGTACTTC.

On this clonotype itself: One end of the junction does not line up with germline, which may come from a read error. This sequence joins TRBV27 and TRBJ2-1; weak D call: TRBD2 (6 bases). This CDR3 has 17 residues. Germline values: CDR1 MNHEY, CDR2 SMNVEV (reference sequence). CDR3 protein: CVSSLSYGTRDYNEQFF. The CDR3 nucleotides read TGTGTCAGCAGTTTATCATACGGGACTCGCGACTACAATGAGCAGTTCTTC.

In this sample, this clonotype turned up a few times. V and J are TRBV7-2 and TRBJ2-1, with TRBD2 matching 10 bases. The DNA end is a closer match to TRBJ2-7, so the J assignment may be wrong. Per the germline V gene, CDR1 is SGHTA and CDR2 is FQGNSA. The CDR3 extends over 15 amino acids. The CDR3: CASSRLAGDYNEQYF. Here the CDR3 DNA reads TGTGCCAGCAGCCGCCTAGCGGGAGACTACAATGAGCAGTACTTC.

The chain recombines TRBV20-1 with TRBJ2-3; no firm D call. Germline values: CDR1 DFQATT, CDR2 SNEGSKA (reference sequence). The V end lost 0 bases, the J end lost 0 bases, and 16 bases lay between the germline ends. The CDR3 is 17 residues long. In DNA form, the CDR3 reads TGCAGTGCTAGAGATTTCCGGAGCTCACCTAGCACAGATACGCAGTATTTT. Amino acid sequence: CSARDFRSSPSTDTQYF.

This chain uses TRBV25-1 with TRBJ1-5; D gene ambiguous. Germline V gene data show CDR1 as MGHDK and CDR2 as SYGVNS. V dropped 1 base and J dropped 4 bases, with 8 bases sitting between them. The CDR3 has 14 amino acids. The CDR3 nucleotides are TGTGCCAGCAGTGAATCGGACGGTAATCAGCCCCAGCATTTT. As protein: CASSESDGNQPQHF.